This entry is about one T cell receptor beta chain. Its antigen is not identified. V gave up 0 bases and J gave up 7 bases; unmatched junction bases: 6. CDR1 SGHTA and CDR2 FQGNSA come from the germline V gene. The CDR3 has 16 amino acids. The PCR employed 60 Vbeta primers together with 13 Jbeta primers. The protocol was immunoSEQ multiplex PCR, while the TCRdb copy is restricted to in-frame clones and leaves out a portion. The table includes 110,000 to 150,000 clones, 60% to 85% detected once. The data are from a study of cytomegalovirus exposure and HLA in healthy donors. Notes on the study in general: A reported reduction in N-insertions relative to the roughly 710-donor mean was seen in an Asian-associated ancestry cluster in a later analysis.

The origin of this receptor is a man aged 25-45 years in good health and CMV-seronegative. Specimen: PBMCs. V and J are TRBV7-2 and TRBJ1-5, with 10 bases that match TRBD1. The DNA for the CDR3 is TGTGCCAGCAGCTTAGCCGGGACAGGGGTAGAACAGCCCCAGCATTTT. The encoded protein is CASSLAGTGVEQPQHF.